This entry describes one TCR beta chain. The antigen it binds to is not known. No base-level quality is on record; no much larger clone is a single base apart. From its cysteine to its phenylalanine, the CDR3 spans 14 amino acids. Just CDR3 DNA is preserved here, 42 bases in frame from base 1. Trimming leaves V shorter by 3 bases and J shorter by 10 bases, with the junction holding 7 bases beyond the gene matches. Based on the germline V gene (reference sequence), the CDR1 and CDR2 sequences are SGHNT and YYREEE. This specimen comes from a study of cytomegalovirus exposure and HLA in healthy donors (dated by TCRdb to about 2017). Regarding the complete study: An earlier analysis of approximately 590 of the donors reported 250 to 300 Gb of sequence data and about 100 million unique TCR beta sequences from about 180 million T cells. An early release covering just under 650 HLA-typed donors comprised approximately 300 gigabases of sequencing data and tens of millions of unique TCR sequences. Among the roughly 370 genotyped donors, approximately 81% belonged to the genetic ancestry cluster associated with self-reported Caucasian donors. The study aimed to test whether signatures of past pathogen exposure could be identified by cataloging public T cell receptors. Using immunosequencing, the study profiled T cell repertoires from 666 subjects and related those repertoires to cytomegalovirus serostatus. In addition to the first cohort of roughly 670 subjects, a separate validation cohort of 120 different subjects was used. High-throughput TCR immunosequencing, statistical association of individual TCRs with disease status, and machine learning were combined to predict cytomegalovirus infection status. To study patterns of TCR occurrence, a later analysis re-analyzed previously published TCR beta repertoires from 700 or so donors and added high-resolution HLA genotyping. Rather than drawing on any new phenotypic data, the later analysis identified candidate immune exposures from TCR beta sequences and the way those sequences occurred across donors. An earlier analysis of about 600 of the donors used high-throughput TCR beta sequencing to judge whether each TCR beta V gene segment behaved as functional or pseudogenic. Donor age, sex, ethnicity and CMV serostatus were collected together with the repertoire data. Genome-wide SNP genotypes for about 65% of the 666 donors were used in a later genetic analysis, which treated that subset as a discovery cohort. Every repertoire in the discovery cohort had been generated on one and the same sequencing platform. HLA typing covered class I and class II loci at four-digit resolution. The number of typed donors differed by locus: roughly 629-640 for A, B, C, DRB1 and DQB1; about 520 for DQA1; some 590 for DPA1; and around 490 for DPB1. About 5 DR-DQ haplotypes were handled as single units for association and clustering, since linkage in the cohort was strong. Among around 400 genotyped donors of the cohort, an average of approximately 240,000 unique TCR beta nucleotide sequences were sequenced per donor, roughly 20% of them non-productive.

Study-level results and caveats: Some IMGT-functional V segments, including TRBV6-2 and TRBV6-3, could not be distinguished by the 87-base-pair reads and were therefore excluded. Linkage disequilibrium might explain the correlated functional status among segregating V segments, but an unknown experimental factor could not be excluded. A later analysis reported that several top co-occurrence clusters appeared linked to parvovirus B19, influenza, CMV and Epstein-Barr virus. A later analysis associated about 17,000 TCR beta sequences with specific HLA alleles at a false discovery rate of 0.05. Broadly in line with IMGT annotations, most TCR beta V segments showed up in productive rearrangements about 87% or about 30% of the time in an earlier analysis of a few hundred of the donors. Compared with the 666-donor mean, donors in an Asian-associated ancestry cluster had fewer N-insertions in productive TCRs, according to a later genetic analysis. The presence/absence analyses assumed that sequencing depth was roughly uniform across donors, and that assumption may not be true. In a later analysis, HLA-associated TCR beta chains were found to be more clonally expanded and to have lower generation probabilities than equally common non-associated chains. The authors suggested that the approach could potentially be extended to other disease states and immunological phenotypes. In vitro tests confirmed that three of the cytomegalovirus-associated TCR beta chains recognize cytomegalovirus antigens. A further reported finding was that TCR beta sequences accurately predicted the HLA-A and HLA-B alleles for most subjects in the first cohort. A later genetic analysis associated a missense DCLRE1C variant with V-gene and J-gene trimming of TCR beta chains, and an independent cohort replicated the association. Approximately 16 rarely observed V segments, including chromosome 9 orphons, were excluded from the earlier analysis of several hundred of the donors because counts were too low. The study gave a list of 150 to 200 TCR beta chains associated with cytomegalovirus. A group of highly shared sequence variants was considered likely to be a technical artifact of the sequencing pipeline. When HLA alleles, especially DR and DQ, strongly co-occurred, TCR associations were difficult to assign to individual alleles. Because HLA typing was unavailable for some donors at each locus, only the typed subset was used in association tests. Cytomegalovirus status was reported to be diagnosed by the classifier with high specificity and sensitivity in both the original and validation cohorts. Immune exposure information for the cohort was limited to CMV serostatus. According to a later analysis, TCR association rates differed among HLA loci, with DRB1 alleles showing the most associated TCRs and HLA-C alleles showing the fewest. A later analysis found that most CMV-associated TCR beta chains appeared HLA-restricted, with HLA associations seemingly driven largely by CMV exposure. Most TCR sequences were seen in very few donors, while some public TCRs were found in many individuals. Only TCR beta chains were sequenced in this cohort, and the absence of alpha or paired-chain data limited detectable features.

Library preparation was by the immunoSEQ multiplex PCR assay. A mixture of 60 forward primers for TCR Vbeta segments and 13 reverse primers for TCR Jbeta segments was used in the multiplex PCR. A multiplex PCR assay on genomic DNA amplified the CDR3 region of rearranged TCR beta genes. The Illumina HiSeq System was used to sequence the amplified TCR beta libraries as 87-base-pair reads. The paper's processing steps were these. A later analysis tallied about 77 million unique TCR beta chains across the roughly 610 repertoires, and some 10 million of those chains were shared by two or more donors. A nearest-neighbor algorithm error-corrected the raw reads and collapsed the reads into unique sequences, merging closely related sequences to remove PCR and sequencing errors. V, D and J gene segments were assigned by aligning CDR3 sequences to IMGT reference sequences. For a sequence to be retained, at least a six-nucleotide match to both a V gene segment and a J gene segment was required. A rearrangement counted as productive if the CDR3 had no stop codons and remained in frame with V and J, and every other rearrangement counted as non-productive. CDR3 was defined by IMGT convention, running from the second conserved V-encoded cysteine to the conserved J-encoded phenylalanine. The earlier analysis of 587 of the donors excluded any sequence lacking an unambiguous match to a single V gene segment. In an earlier analysis of 450 to 750 of the donors, a V segment was called functional when productive rearrangements were above 56.7%, and segregating when the standard deviation between donors exceeded 5%. A statistical classification framework was developed to diagnose cytomegalovirus status using the catalog of TCR beta chain sequences. A later analysis assigned V and J genes by comparing TCR nucleotide sequences with IMGT/GENE-DB human TR gene sequences. A later analysis assigned CDR3 sequences and most-parsimonious VDJ recombination scenarios with the TCRdist pipeline. In a later analysis, each TCR beta chain was defined by its CDR3 amino acid sequence together with its V-gene family, and reads without a unique V-gene family were excluded. In a later analysis, 450 to 600 highly shared, low-generation-probability nucleotide sequences were removed to address suspected cross-contamination and a sequencing artifact. For each public chain, a later analysis derived a clonal expansion index from normalized ranks of inferred template counts within each repertoire. Generation probabilities in a later analysis came from a VDJ recombination model fitted to out-of-frame rearrangements, and those results were checked against IGoR. In a later analysis, TCR-TCR, TCR-HLA and TCR-CMV co-occurrence was scored with hypergeometric tests, and a repertoire-size bias correction was applied to TCR pairs. A later analysis estimated false discovery rates by permuting HLA or CMV assignments 20 times. In a later analysis, co-occurring TCRs were grouped using DBSCAN, and TCRdist sequence similarity was added for clustering within HLA-allele-positive subsets. For co-occurrence clustering, repertoires with fewer than 30,000 or more than 120,000 public chains were excluded, along with roughly five repertoires with anomalous nucleotide sharing. TCRdb stores this immuneACCESS table with in-frame sequences only. Part of the clones is absent; in the studies checked, under half of the shortfall reflects unresolved V genes, and no reason is known for the rest. V and J calls and clone size come straight from that table; D and trimming were deduced from the DNA. Recorded for this sample are 150,000 to 200,000 clones; approximately 11% of them occurred a single time. Of the sample, 7.8% is held by the ten largest clones.

In total, roughly 670 healthy bone marrow donors made up the cohort. Cohort members were all nominally healthy when sampled, although unrecorded immune exposures were likely present. The donor tested CMV seropositive and was one of the 289 seropositive cohort members. Every donor gave a peripheral blood sample, and the peripheral blood mononuclear cells from that sample were used for TCR beta sequencing. The Qiagen DNeasy Blood Extraction Kit was used to extract genomic DNA from the blood cell samples. The origin of this receptor is a man in his forties or fifties in good health and CMV-seropositive. The V and J segments used are TRBV5-4 and TRBJ1-4, with TRBD1 matching 9 junction bases. The sample comprised PBMCs. CDR3 reads: CASSYGQGSGKLFF. DNA sequence: TGTGCCAGCAGCTATGGACAGGGGAGCGGAAAACTGTTTTTT.